The T cell receptor beta chain described here comes from a study of T cell responses to AZD1222 COVID-19 vaccine. Overall study findings and caveats: Per reports, nearly half of all spike-specific TCRs target regions that are unmutated in variants.

Data came from immunoSEQ multiplex PCR; TCRdb stores just in-frame clones and leaves some out. The repertoire has 110,000 to 150,000 clones, over 75% of them found once; the top ten carry 1.6%. With regard to this clone: The antigen remains undetermined.

The sequenced sample was peripheral blood, obtained on day 0 of AZD1222 vaccination. This TCR came from an adult in good health.

The CDR3 nucleotides are TGTGCCAGCAGTGACAGCCCCAATCAGCCCCAGCATTTT. Translated, it gives CASSDSPNQPQHF. This sequence joins TRBV27 and TRBJ1-5, with a tentative D call TRBD1 (5 bases). The CDR3 runs 13 residues. Germline CDR1 and CDR2: MNHEY and SMNVEV (reference sequence). The V end lost 5 bases, the J end lost 3 bases, and 8 bases lay between the germline ends.